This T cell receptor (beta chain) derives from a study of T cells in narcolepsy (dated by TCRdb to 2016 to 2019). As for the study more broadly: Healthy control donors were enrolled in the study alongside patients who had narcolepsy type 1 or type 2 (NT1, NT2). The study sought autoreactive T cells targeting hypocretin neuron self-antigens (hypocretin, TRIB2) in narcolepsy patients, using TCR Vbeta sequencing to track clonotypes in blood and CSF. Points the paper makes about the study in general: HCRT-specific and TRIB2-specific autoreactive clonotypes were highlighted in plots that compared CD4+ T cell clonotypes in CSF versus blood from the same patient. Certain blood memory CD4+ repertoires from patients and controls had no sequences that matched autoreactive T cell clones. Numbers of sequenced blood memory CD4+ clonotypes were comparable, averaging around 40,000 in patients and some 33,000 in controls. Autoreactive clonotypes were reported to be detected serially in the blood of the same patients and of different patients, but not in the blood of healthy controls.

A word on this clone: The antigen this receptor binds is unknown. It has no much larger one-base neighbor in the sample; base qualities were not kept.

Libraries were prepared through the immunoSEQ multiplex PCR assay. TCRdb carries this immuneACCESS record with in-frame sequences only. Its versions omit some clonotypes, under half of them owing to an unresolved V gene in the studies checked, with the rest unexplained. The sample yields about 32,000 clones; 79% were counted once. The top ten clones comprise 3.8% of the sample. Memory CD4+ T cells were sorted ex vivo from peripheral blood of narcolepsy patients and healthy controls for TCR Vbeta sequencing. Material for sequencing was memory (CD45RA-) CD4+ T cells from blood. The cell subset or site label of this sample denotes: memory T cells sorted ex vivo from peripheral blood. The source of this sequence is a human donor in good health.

The nucleotide sequence reads as follows: TGCAGCGTTGAACCCCAGGGGGGGTTCTGGGGAGAGCAGTTCTTC. This sequence encodes CSVEPQGGFWGEQFF. The V gene is TRBV29-1 and the J gene is TRBJ2-1; the D match is possibly TRBD1 or TRBD2, with 7 bases aligned in each. V and J are truncated by 2 bases and 10 bases respectively, leaving an intervening sequence of 21 bases. Looking up the germline V gene yields CDR1 SQVTM and CDR2 ANQGSEA. Reading from cysteine to phenylalanine, the CDR3 counts 15 amino acids. Only the CDR3 DNA stays, 45 bases, in frame from base 1.